These 29 T cell receptor beta chains came from one sample sequenced in a study of blood T cells in healthy people across ages. The second PCR ran about 7 to 12 cycles with a sample-barcoded 5' primer and J-beta primers. Via MiXCR, TCRdb re-called the 5' RACE reads, giving one row per CDR3 protein. The table lists 1.5 million to 2 million distinct CDR3 sequences, under 30% of them singletons, with 7.7% in the top ten. Source material: blood. The receptors here all came from a woman in her 30s in good health.

The V gene is TRBV2, the J gene TRBJ2-5; TRBD1 is a possible D gene (5 bases). CDR1 SNHLY and CDR2 FYNNEI come from the germline V gene. CDR3 size: 14 residues. Trimming removed 4 bases from V and 4 bases from J, with 13 bases in between. Here the CDR3 reads CASSGSTARETQYF. The CDR3 DNA follows: TGTGCCAGCAGTGGCTCGACAGCGCGAGAGACCCAGTACTTC.

This clonotype was seen a few times. The chain employs TRBV11-2 and TRBJ2-7; 9 positions agree with TRBD2. Germline-derived CDR1 and CDR2 are SGHAT and FQNNGV. The ends lost 3 bases at V and 0 bases at J; junction bases unmatched: 3. The CDR3 loop spans 15 amino acids. This chain's CDR3 is CASSFPTSGSYEQYF. Written as DNA, the CDR3 is TGTGCCAGCAGCTTTCCGACTAGCGGCTCCTACGAGCAGTACTTC.

V gene TRBV20-1 combines with J gene TRBJ2-7, with TRBD1 as a possible D gene (5 bases). Looked up from germline, CDR1 is DFQATT and CDR2 is SNEGSKA (reference sequence). This CDR3 comprises 12 residues. The V end lost 1 base, the J end lost 6 bases, and 10 bases lay between the germline ends. The CDR3 region is CSARVAGFEQYF. CDR3 coding DNA: TGCAGTGCTAGAGTGGCAGGGTTCGAGCAGTACTTC.

This clonotype was observed a handful of times. The chain recombines TRBV24-1 with TRBJ2-1; 8 nucleotides match TRBD2. J lost 5 bases, V lost 8 bases, and 7 bases had no gene match. The CDR3 loop spans 14 amino acids. Germline V gene lookup returns CDR1 KGHDR and CDR2 SFDVKD. The CDR3 is CATKETSEDNEQFF. In nucleotides, the CDR3 is TGTGCCACCAAAGAGACTAGCGAGGACAATGAGCAGTTCTTC.

The chain uses TRBV7-9 and TRBJ2-5; perhaps TRBD2 as D (5 bases). Between the trimmed V and J ends, which lost 4 bases and 11 bases, there was a span of 20 bases. This CDR3 is built from 14 residues. Per germline, CDR1 SEHNR and CDR2 FQNEAQ (reference sequence). CDR3 coding DNA: TGTGCCAGCAGCTGGGCTAGCCAGAACAATGAGCAGTACTTC. Translated, it gives CASSWASQNNEQYF.

This clonotype was detected only a few times. The chain joins TRBV27 to TRBJ1-6; 7 bases are a match to TRBD1. The V gene end was trimmed by 7 bases and the J gene end by 9 bases; junction bases not matched to a gene: 9. Germline CDR1 is MNHEY and CDR2 is SMNVEV (reference sequence). The CDR3 spans 14 residues. This chain's CDR3 is CASILRQGGSPLHF. CDR3 coding DNA: TGTGCCAGCATTCTAAGACAGGGTGGTTCACCCCTCCACTTT.

Notes on this clonotype: A much larger clone is a single base away; this may be a read error. The chain carries TRBV6-5 and TRBJ1-1; D call uncertain. Per the germline V gene, CDR1 is MNHEY and CDR2 is SVGAGI. The CDR3 spans 12 residues. V was pared by 6 bases and J by 8 bases, with 13 bases between. The CDR3 is CASRELNSEAFF. For the CDR3, the DNA is TGTGCCAGCAGAGAGCTCAACAGCGAAGCTTTCTTT.

A few counts support this clonotype. The V call is TRBV10-3, the J call TRBJ1-2, with no clear D. The CDR3 consists of 13 residues. The V end was cut by 5 bases, the J end by 6 bases, with 13 bases between. Germline V gene data show CDR1 as ENHRY and CDR2 as SYGVKD. The CDR3 here is CAISPRTVDGYTF. For the CDR3, the DNA is TGTGCCATCAGTCCCCGGACCGTCGATGGCTACACCTTC.

Points on this clonotype: No conserved phenylalanine or tryptophan is present at the end of the CDR3, so a read error is the likely explanation. This chain joins TRBV29-1 and TRBJ1-1; weak D call: TRBD1 (6 bases). The CDR3 extends over 13 amino acids. The V end lost 6 bases, the J end lost 1 base, and 12 bases lay between the germline ends. Germline V lookup: CDR1 SQVTM, CDR2 ANQGSEA. The CDR3 sequence is CSVGGQTNTEAFL. CDR3 nucleotide sequence: TGCAGCGTGGGGGGACAAACGAACACTGAAGCTTTCTTG.

In this sample, this clonotype turned up many times. The chain links TRBV6-5 to TRBJ2-1; unclear D gene. The CDR3 has 12 amino acids. From germline, CDR1 is MNHEY and CDR2 SVGAGI. The germline V and J ends were trimmed by 2 bases and 10 bases, with 9 bases remaining between them. CDR3 loop: CASSYGEGEQFF. DNA for the CDR3: TGTGCCAGCAGTTACGGAGAAGGGGAGCAGTTCTTC.

The rearrangement uses TRBV19 and TRBJ1-2, with D uncertain. The V gene's germline CDR1 is LNHDA and CDR2 SQIVND (reference sequence). The CDR3 has 16 residues. Trimming took 4 bases from V and 6 from J, leaving 21 bases between them. This CDR3 is CASSTGSVRGPNGYTF. CDR3 sequence (DNA): TGTGCCAGTAGTACCGGCAGCGTTCGAGGTCCGAATGGCTACACCTTC.

This sequence joins TRBV6-2 or TRBV6-3 and TRBJ2-1, with a weak D call TRBD2 (5 bases). CDR3 length: 16 residues. With 8 bases removed from V and 1 base from J, the gap between germline ends came to 18 bases. The germline gives CDR1 MNHEY, CDR2 SVGEGT. The CDR3 protein is CASFSECCYSYNEQFF. The CDR3 DNA reads as TGTGCCAGCTTTAGCGAATGTTGCTATTCCTACAATGAGCAGTTCTTC.

This clonotype was counted ten times or more. V usage is TRBV29-1 and J usage is TRBJ2-5; tentatively, D is TRBD1 or TRBD2 (5 bases each). This CDR3 is 15 amino acids long. The germline gives CDR1 SQVTM, CDR2 ANQGSEA. Trimming stripped 0 bases from V and 1 base from J, with 12 bases between. The CDR3: CSVEDRRGLQETQYF. The CDR3 coding sequence is TGCAGCGTTGAAGATCGACGGGGCCTCCAAGAGACCCAGTACTTC.

J is TRBJ2-4 and V is TRBV30; 15 positions match TRBD2. In germline, CDR1 is GTSNPN, CDR2 SVGIG (reference sequence). J was trimmed by 4 bases and V by 5 bases; bases with no gene match: 6. This CDR3 is built from 16 residues. CDR3 sequence (DNA): TGTGCCTGGGGACTAGCGGGAGGGGAAGAAAAAAACATTCAGTACTTC. Protein: CAWGLAGGEEKNIQYF.

This clonotype was counted at least ten times. The chain combines TRBV7-9 with TRBJ2-7, with 7 bases lining up with TRBD2. The CDR3 has 16 amino acids. Germline trimming cut 0 bases from V and 1 base from J; bases unmatched to any gene: 6. Germline V gene data show CDR1 as SEHNR and CDR2 as FQNEAQ (reference sequence). The CDR3, as DNA: TGTGCCAGCAGCTTAGCGCCCCAGCGGGGTTCCTACGAGCAGTACTTC. It is translated as CASSLAPQRGSYEQYF.

This clonotype was counted a few times. This chain uses TRBV20-1 with TRBJ1-3, with 7 bases identical to TRBD1. This CDR3 spans 14 amino acids. Germline CDR1 DFQATT, CDR2 SNEGSKA (reference sequence). Unmatched junction bases numbered 7, after V lost 5 bases and J lost 3 bases. The CDR3 reads CSAEDRESGNTIYF. The CDR3 coding sequence is TGCAGTGCTGAAGACAGGGAGAGTGGAAACACCATATATTTT.

This clonotype has only a few counts. The chain uses TRBV4-1 and TRBJ1-1; a possible D gene is TRBD1 (5 bases). V was shortened by 4 bases and J by 3 bases, with 12 bases between the two germline ends. This CDR3 region has 14 residues. Germline V gene data show CDR1 as MGHRA and CDR2 as YSYEKL. CDR3 sequence: CASSRREGDTEAFF. For the CDR3, the DNA is TGCGCCAGCAGCCGACGGGAAGGGGACACTGAAGCTTTCTTT.

The chain has TRBV7-2 and TRBJ2-1; 8 bases are shared with TRBD1. CDR3 length: 14 residues. Germline loops: CDR1 SGHTA, CDR2 FQGNSA. Unmatched junction bases numbered 14, after V lost 6 bases and J lost 13 bases. CDR3 nucleotides: TGTGCCAGCAGTACAACAGGGGGAGCAGAGACCCAGTTCTTC. Translating it yields CASSTTGGAETQFF.

Remarks on this clonotype: Mismatch with germline at one junction end may stem from a read error. This chain links TRBV11-3 with TRBJ2-1; the match to TRBD1 covers 7 bases. The CDR3 is 13 amino acids. The germline gives CDR1 SGHNT, CDR2 YENEEA. The CDR3: CTSSLDRTGEQFF. The CDR3 DNA follows: TGTACCAGCAGCTTAGACCGGACAGGCGAGCAGTTCTTC.

This chain joins TRBV12-3 or TRBV12-4 and TRBJ1-3; D might be TRBD1 (6 bases). The germline V and J ends were trimmed by 7 bases and 2 bases, with 21 bases remaining between them. CDR3 length equals 17 residues. The CDR3, as DNA: TGTGCCAGCAATTACTTTGGGGGCTTCGCTACTGGAAACACCATATATTTT. As protein: CASNYFGGFATGNTIYF.

For this clonotype: The germline gene is not matched at one end of the junction; a read error may be the cause. The chain is built from TRBV6-5 and TRBJ2-5; no firm D call. CDR3 length equals 14 residues. Germline values: CDR1 MNHEY, CDR2 SVGAGI. The CDR3 is CASSYYRSGETQYF. The CDR3 nucleotides read TGTGCCAGCAGCTACTACCGGTCGGGAGAGACCCAGTACTTC.

This clonotype was observed many times. The chain couples TRBV6-5 to TRBJ1-2, with 9 bases identical to TRBD1. CDR1 is MNHEY, CDR2 SVGAGI, per germline. Trimming at V came to 5 bases and at J to 6 bases, leaving 4 bases not matched to a gene. This CDR3 is 13 amino acids long. The CDR3 here is CASSRQGEDGYTF. The CDR3 nucleotides are TGTGCCAGCAGTCGACAGGGGGAGGATGGCTACACCTTC.

This chain connects TRBV11-1 to TRBJ2-3; tentatively, D is TRBD2 (5 bases). V lost 3 bases, J lost 5 bases, and 15 bases lay in between. This CDR3 contains 15 residues. Germline V CDR1 and CDR2: SGHAT, FQDESV (reference sequence). The CDR3 reads CASSLGRLLQDTQYF. The CDR3 coding sequence is TGTGCCAGCAGCTTGGGGAGACTACTTCAAGATACGCAGTATTTT. The whole variable domain, remainder taken from reference TRBV11-1 and TRBJ2-3, is EAEVAQSPRYKITEKSQAVAFWCDPISGHATLYWYRQILGQGPELLVQFQDESVVDDSQLPKDRFSAERLKGVDSTLKIQPAELGDSAMYLCASSLGRLLQDTQYFGPGTRLTVL.

In regard to this clonotype: A junction end diverges from the germline sequence, so it may reflect a read error. J is TRBJ1-2 and V is TRBV6-2 or TRBV6-3; D unclear. The germline V gene has CDR1 MNHEY and CDR2 SVGEGT. CDR3 length: 12 amino acids. The CDR3 bases are TGTGCCAACAGTTACGAGTTAAATGGCTACACCTTC. As protein: CANSYELNGYTF.

The sample holds one count of this clonotype. This rearrangement joins TRBV28 to TRBJ2-2; D perhaps matches TRBD2 (6 bases). The germline CDR1 and CDR2 sequences are MDHEN and SYDVKM. V was trimmed by 8 bases and J by 4 bases, leaving 14 bases between them. This CDR3 is built from 14 residues. CDR3: CASYSGTGTGELFF. CDR3 in DNA: TGTGCCAGCTACTCAGGGACTGGCACCGGGGAGCTGTTTTTT.

This chain connects TRBV29-1 to TRBJ1-1; D not resolved. Germline V gene sequence: CDR1 SQVTM, CDR2 ANQGSEA. The V and J ends lost 2 bases and 1 base respectively, with 11 bases between them. The CDR3 is 14 amino acids. This chain's CDR3 is CSVEREASNTEAFF. For the CDR3, the DNA is TGCAGCGTTGAAAGAGAGGCATCGAACACTGAAGCTTTCTTT.

The V call is TRBV12-3 or TRBV12-4, the J call TRBJ1-1; possibly TRBD1 for D (6 bases). V gave up 6 bases and J gave up 7 bases, with 18 bases separating them. The CDR3 is 14 residues long. This CDR3 reads CASRWDNEGNEAFF. The DNA for the CDR3 is TGTGCCAGCAGATGGGACAACGAGGGCAATGAAGCTTTCTTT.

This clonotype appeared a few times. The rearrangement uses TRBV29-1 and TRBJ2-3; 7 nucleotides align to TRBD2. The germline V gene encodes CDR1 SQVTM and CDR2 ANQGSEA. Trimming cost V 4 bases and J 1 base; bases outside gene matches: 8. This CDR3 comprises 15 residues. The CDR3 here is CSVGARETGTDTQYF. The CDR3 nucleotides are TGCAGCGTTGGTGCGCGGGAGACGGGCACAGATACGCAGTATTTT.

This clonotype has at least ten counts. V is TRBV12-3 or TRBV12-4 and J is TRBJ1-2, with D possibly being TRBD1 (5 bases). Trimming took off 6 bases at V and 0 bases at J, with 17 bases between the two ends. The CDR3 is 16 residues long. CDR3 sequence reads: CASSPGAASANYGYTF. The CDR3 region has the DNA TGTGCCAGCAGCCCTGGGGCAGCCTCAGCTAACTATGGCTACACCTTC.